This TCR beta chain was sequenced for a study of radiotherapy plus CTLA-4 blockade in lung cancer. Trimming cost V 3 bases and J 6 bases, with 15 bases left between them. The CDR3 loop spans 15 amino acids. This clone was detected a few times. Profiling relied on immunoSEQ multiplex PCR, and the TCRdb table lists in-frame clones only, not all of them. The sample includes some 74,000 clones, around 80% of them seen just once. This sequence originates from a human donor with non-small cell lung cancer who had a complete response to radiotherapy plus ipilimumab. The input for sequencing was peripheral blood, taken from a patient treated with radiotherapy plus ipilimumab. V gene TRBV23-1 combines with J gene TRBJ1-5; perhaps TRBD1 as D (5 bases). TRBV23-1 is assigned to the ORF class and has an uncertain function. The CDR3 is CASSHPPGPLQPQHF. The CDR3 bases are TGCGCCAGCAGTCACCCGCCGGGGCCGCTTCAGCCCCAGCATTTT.